One T cell receptor beta chain is described in this entry. The germline V and J ends were trimmed by 2 bases and 14 bases, with 13 bases remaining between them. The CDR3 totals 13 residues. In germline, CDR1 is MGHRA, CDR2 YSYEKL. Original data processing: Estimated nucleated cell counts came from reference gene primer amplification. Sequencing used immunoSEQ multiplex PCR; TCRdb keeps in-frame clones, though not all of them. The V and J calls and clone size were taken over from that table, and D and trimming were inferred from the DNA. The repertoire consists of under 250,000 clones, with about 80% occurring once and the leading ten covering more than 2%. This sample was included in a study of blood T cell repertoires in COVID-19. Overall study context: Sites across the United States, Italy and Spain contributed samples from acute and convalescent COVID-19. T cells, B-cell-depleted T cells, or PBMCs supplied cDNA or gDNA.

The V call is TRBV4-1, the J call TRBJ1-6, with D uncertain. Sequenced: peripheral blood. The TCR was taken from a woman in her fifties or sixties with acute or convalescent COVID-19. The CDR3 coding sequence is TGCGCCAGCAGCCAACAAGCCCCAACGACCCTCCACTTT. Protein sequence: CASSQQAPTTLHF.